These T cell receptor beta chains were read from a single sample in a study of regulatory T cells in long-lasting Graves disease. MiXCR was run by TCRdb on the multiplex PCR reads, yielding one entry per CDR3 protein. The profile shows about 470,000 distinct CDR3 sequences, around 15% of them singletons. Another study also made use of these data, one on T cells in Graves' hyperthyroidism and ophthalmopathy.

Sequencing was performed on peripheral blood mononuclear cells (PBMCs), taken at new diagnosis, from a patient treated with antithyroid drugs. The receptor set was obtained from a middle-aged man with Graves disease. Each CDR3 is given with its conserved first and last residue. The order of the fields is J gene, D gene, V gene, clone size, CDR3 protein, CDR3 DNA. D genes are given only for firm matches. Some rows mark clone size as missing; the rest say once, few, many or name a class of expanded clone.

J gene: TRBJ1-1; D gene: TRBD1; V gene: TRBV9; clone size: NA; CDR3 protein: CASSVGTGMNTEAFF; CDR3 DNA: TGTGCCAGCAGCGTAGGGACAGGGATGAACACTGAAGCTTTCTTT
J gene: TRBJ2-2; D gene: TRBD2; V gene: TRBV9; clone size: NA; CDR3 protein: CASSVVAGPGELFF; CDR3 DNA: TGTGCCAGCAGCGTAGTAGCGGGACCCGGGGAGCTGTTTTTT
J gene: TRBJ2-5; D gene: TRBD2; V gene: TRBV9; clone size: many; CDR3 protein: CASSVGPGGPRETQYF; CDR3 DNA: TGTGCCAGCAGCGTAGGGCCGGGAGGGCCCCGAGAGACCCAGTACTTC
J gene: TRBJ2-7; D gene: TRBD2; V gene: TRBV20-1; clone size: many; CDR3 protein: CSARGGTSSLVEQYF; CDR3 DNA: TGCAGTGCTAGAGGGGGGACTAGCTCACTTGTCGAGCAGTACTTC
J gene: TRBJ2-1; D gene: TRBD2; V gene: TRBV4-2; clone size: many; CDR3 protein: CASSRAGSYNEQFF; CDR3 DNA: TGTGCCAGCAGCCGAGCGGGGTCCTACAATGAGCAGTTCTTC
J gene: TRBJ2-5; D gene: NA; V gene: TRBV2; clone size: many; CDR3 protein: CASSATFSETQYF; CDR3 DNA: TGTGCCAGCAGTGCTACTTTCTCGGAGACCCAGTACTTC
J gene: TRBJ1-1; D gene: NA; V gene: TRBV2; clone size: NA; CDR3 protein: CASSEAQAANTEAFF; CDR3 DNA: TGTGCCAGCAGTGAAGCCCAGGCAGCTAACACTGAAGCTTTCTTT
J gene: TRBJ2-1; D gene: TRBD1; V gene: TRBV2; clone size: many; CDR3 protein: CATQGVSFGDEQFF; CDR3 DNA: TGTGCCACCCAGGGGGTGTCTTTCGGCGATGAGCAGTTCTTC
J gene: TRBJ2-6; D gene: TRBD1; V gene: TRBV6-1; clone size: many; CDR3 protein: CASSSGTGMGVLTF; CDR3 DNA: TGTGCCAGCAGTAGCGGGACAGGGATGGGCGTCCTGACTTTC
J gene: TRBJ2-5; D gene: NA; V gene: TRBV6-1; clone size: many; CDR3 protein: CASTLGEAETQYF; CDR3 DNA: TGTGCCAGCACCCTTGGGGAGGCAGAGACCCAGTACTTC
J gene: TRBJ2-5; D gene: NA; V gene: TRBV19; clone size: few; CDR3 protein: CASSRISQETQYF; CDR3 DNA: TGTGCCAGTAGTAGGATCTCCCAAGAGACCCAGTACTTC
J gene: TRBJ2-7; D gene: NA; V gene: TRBV29-1; clone size: NA; CDR3 protein: CSVGGQYF; CDR3 DNA: TGCAGCGTTGGTGGGCAGTACTTC
J gene: TRBJ2-7; D gene: NA; V gene: TRBV7-9; clone size: few; CDR3 protein: CAINDLRDGDFF; CDR3 DNA: TGTGCCATCAACGATTTGAGGGACGGAGATTTCTTC
J gene: TRBJ2-4; D gene: TRBD1; V gene: TRBV6-1; clone size: many; CDR3 protein: CASRVIGTGGENIQYF; CDR3 DNA: TGTGCCAGCAGAGTAATCGGGACAGGCGGGGAAAACATTCAGTACTTC
J gene: TRBJ2-3; D gene: NA; V gene: TRBV18; clone size: many; CDR3 protein: CASSPVPGSSTDTQYF; CDR3 DNA: TGTGCCAGCTCACCGGTTCCGGGGTCTAGCACAGATACGCAGTATTTT
J gene: TRBJ2-1; D gene: TRBD2; V gene: TRBV12-3/TRBV12-4; clone size: NA; CDR3 protein: CASRRTSGGSYNEQFF; CDR3 DNA: TGTGCCAGCAGGAGGACTAGCGGGGGCTCCTACAATGAGCAGTTCTTC
J gene: TRBJ2-1; D gene: NA; V gene: TRBV12-3/TRBV12-4; clone size: many; CDR3 protein: CASSGGPRWGTEQFF; CDR3 DNA: TGTGCCAGCAGCGGGGGACCGCGTTGGGGCACTGAGCAGTTCTTC
J gene: TRBJ2-7; D gene: NA; V gene: TRBV4-1; clone size: NA; CDR3 protein: CASSQDRLRGGFEQYF; CDR3 DNA: TGCGCCAGCAGCCAAGATCGGCTGAGGGGGGGTTTCGAGCAGTACTTC
J gene: TRBJ2-5; D gene: NA; V gene: TRBV12-3/TRBV12-4; clone size: many; CDR3 protein: CASSWVQETQYF; CDR3 DNA: TGTGCCAGCAGTTGGGTGCAAGAGACCCAGTACTTC
J gene: TRBJ2-5; D gene: NA; V gene: TRBV20-1; clone size: many; CDR3 protein: CSATGVGETQYF; CDR3 DNA: TGCAGTGCTACAGGGGTGGGAGAGACCCAGTACTTC
J gene: TRBJ2-5; D gene: NA; V gene: TRBV7-6; clone size: NA; CDR3 protein: CASSLVRFGDPQKGTQYF; CDR3 DNA: TGTGCCAGCAGCTTAGTGCGTTTTGGCGATCCCCAGAAAGGGACCCAGTACTTC
J gene: TRBJ1-1; D gene: NA; V gene: TRBV12-3/TRBV12-4; clone size: many; CDR3 protein: CASSPDVTEAFF; CDR3 DNA: TGTGCCAGCAGTCCCGACGTGACTGAAGCTTTCTTT
J gene: TRBJ1-4; D gene: NA; V gene: TRBV27; clone size: many; CDR3 protein: CASSPTWQGQEKLFF; CDR3 DNA: TGTGCCAGCAGCCCCACCTGGCAGGGTCAAGAAAAACTGTTTTTT
J gene: TRBJ2-7; D gene: NA; V gene: TRBV2; clone size: many; CDR3 protein: CASSDRTSSYEQYF; CDR3 DNA: TGTGCCAGCAGTGACAGGACCAGTTCCTACGAGCAGTACTTC
J gene: TRBJ1-2; D gene: NA; V gene: TRBV12-3/TRBV12-4; clone size: many; CDR3 protein: CASRPQGGTYGYTF; CDR3 DNA: TGTGCCAGCAGACCACAGGGTGGGACCTATGGCTACACCTTC
J gene: TRBJ2-7; D gene: NA; V gene: TRBV7-2; clone size: many; CDR3 protein: CASSLRQDNYYEQYF; CDR3 DNA: TGTGCCAGCAGCTTACGGCAGGATAATTACTACGAGCAGTACTTC
J gene: TRBJ2-2; D gene: NA; V gene: TRBV12-3/TRBV12-4; clone size: many; CDR3 protein: CASSQPGDSNTGELFF; CDR3 DNA: TGTGCCAGCAGCCAGCCGGGAGACTCGAACACCGGGGAGCTGTTTTTT
J gene: TRBJ2-7; D gene: NA; V gene: TRBV12-3/TRBV12-4; clone size: many; CDR3 protein: CASSSSDSFYEQYF; CDR3 DNA: NA
J gene: TRBJ2-2; D gene: TRBD1; V gene: TRBV6-2/TRBV6-3; clone size: NA; CDR3 protein: CASLWDRGAGELFF; CDR3 DNA: TGTGCCAGCTTGTGGGACAGGGGCGCCGGGGAGCTGTTTTTT
J gene: TRBJ2-2; D gene: TRBD1; V gene: TRBV18; clone size: many; CDR3 protein: CASSPGTGDTGELFF; CDR3 DNA: TGTGCCAGCTCACCAGGGACAGGGGACACCGGGGAGCTGTTTTTT
J gene: TRBJ2-1; D gene: TRBD2; V gene: TRBV14; clone size: NA; CDR3 protein: CASSQFSGSPEQFF; CDR3 DNA: TGTGCCAGCAGCCAATTTAGCGGGAGCCCCGAGCAGTTCTTC
J gene: TRBJ2-5; D gene: TRBD1; V gene: TRBV28; clone size: many; CDR3 protein: CASSRQGKGTQYF; CDR3 DNA: TGTGCCAGCAGTCGACAGGGCAAAGGGACCCAGTACTTC
J gene: TRBJ2-1; D gene: NA; V gene: TRBV20-1; clone size: many; CDR3 protein: CSATWPGSNNEQFF; CDR3 DNA: TGCAGTGCAACCTGGCCAGGGTCAAACAATGAGCAGTTCTTC
J gene: TRBJ2-1; D gene: TRBD1; V gene: TRBV19; clone size: NA; CDR3 protein: CASSIVGQGYNEQFF; CDR3 DNA: TGTGCCAGTAGTATAGTGGGACAGGGGTACAATGAGCAGTTCTTC
J gene: TRBJ2-3; D gene: TRBD2; V gene: TRBV28; clone size: many; CDR3 protein: CASSGTSGITGTDTQYF; CDR3 DNA: TGTGCCAGCAGTGGGACTAGCGGGATCACCGGGACAGATACGCAGTATTTT
J gene: TRBJ2-7; D gene: TRBD1; V gene: TRBV5-1; clone size: many; CDR3 protein: CASSQDRSQYEQYF; CDR3 DNA: TGCGCCAGCAGCCAGGACAGGTCTCAGTACGAGCAGTACTTC
J gene: TRBJ2-7; D gene: NA; V gene: TRBV5-1; clone size: many; CDR3 protein: CASSFGQNYEQYF; CDR3 DNA: TGCGCCAGCAGCTTCGGACAGAACTACGAGCAGTACTTC